Each of the 11 T cell receptor beta chains below was sequenced from the same sample in a study of radiotherapy plus CTLA-4 blockade in lung cancer. Profiled with immunoSEQ multiplex PCR; TCRdb holds only in-frame clones, not every one. The sample contains 45,000 to 60,000 clones, 77% of which appear only once. The sample consisted of peripheral blood, taken from a patient treated with radiotherapy plus ipilimumab. The receptors come from a human donor with non-small cell lung cancer whose response to radiotherapy plus ipilimumab could not be evaluated.

The rearrangement links TRBV5-1 to TRBJ2-3, with 8 bases lining up with TRBD2. From germline, CDR1 is SGHRS and CDR2 YFSETQ. The CDR3 length is 16 residues. V shed 5 bases and J 2 bases; nucleotides not matched to a gene: 10. The CDR3 nucleotides read TGCGCCAGCAGGATACAAGCGGGGGAGATCACAGATACGCAGTATTTT. Translating gives CASRIQAGEITDTQYF.

J is TRBJ2-5 and V is TRBV27; D is possibly TRBD1 (5 bases). The CDR3 is made up of 17 amino acids. Trimming stripped 3 bases from V and 4 bases from J, with 21 bases between. Germline CDR1 and CDR2: MNHEY and SMNVEV (reference sequence). In DNA form, the CDR3 reads TGTGCCAGCAGTTTTTTCAGGGCCGGGTTGAGTGGAGAGACCCAGTACTTC. Amino acids: CASSFFRAGLSGETQYF.

The rearrangement uses TRBV28 and TRBJ1-2; D is unclear. The germline gives CDR1 MDHEN, CDR2 SYDVKM. Trimming removed 8 bases at V and 4 bases at J, with 8 bases between. There are 11 residues in the CDR3. The CDR3 DNA reads as TGTGCCAGCGGCCGAACCTATGGCTACACCTTC. It yields the protein CASGRTYGYTF.

This rearrangement joins TRBV7-2 to TRBJ2-3; TRBD2 matches 7 bases. The CDR3 has 15 residues. CDR1 is SGHTA, CDR2 FQGNSA, per germline. After removal of 3 bases from V and 4 bases from J, the junction contained 7 bases not matched to a gene. CDR3 in amino acids: CASSFVAGAPDTQYF. The CDR3 region has the DNA TGTGCCAGCAGCTTTGTTGCGGGAGCCCCAGATACGCAGTATTTT.

The CDR3 DNA is TGTGCCAGCAGCTCCCCCCCCGGGACTGAAGCTTTCTTT. Translating it yields CASSSPPGTEAFF. The J gene is TRBJ1-1, the V gene TRBV7-2, with no clear D. Trimming removed 4 bases from V and 5 bases from J, with 11 bases in between. The CDR3 length is 13 residues. The germline CDR1 and CDR2 sequences are SGHTA and FQGNSA.

This clone has a single count. This chain joins TRBV4-2 and TRBJ2-3; 11 bases fit TRBD2. Trimming at V came to 0 bases and at J to 6 bases, leaving 5 bases not matched to a gene. Germline CDR1 LGHNA, CDR2 YNFKEQ. The CDR3 has 16 amino acids. DNA for the CDR3: TGTGCCAGCAGCCAAGAGGTGACTAGCGGGGTGGATACGCAGTATTTT. The encoded protein is CASSQEVTSGVDTQYF.

The chain couples TRBV7-8 to TRBJ2-7, with 7 bases that match TRBD1. V shed 4 bases, J shed 2 bases, and the junction held 11 bases outside the gene matches. The CDR3 has 16 amino acids. Germline V gene data show CDR1 as SGHVS and CDR2 as FQNEAQ. This CDR3 is CASSSLFRDSPYEQYF. The CDR3 bases are TGTGCCAGCAGCTCCTTGTTCCGGGACAGCCCCTACGAGCAGTACTTC. Full variable domain (remainder filled in from reference TRBV7-8 and TRBJ2-7): GAGVSQSPRYKVAKRGQDVALRCDPISGHVSLFWYQQALGQGPEFLTYFQNEAQLDKSGLPSDRFFAERPEGSVSTLKIQRTQQEDSAVYLCASSSLFRDSPYEQYFGPGTRLTVT.

The V and J genes are TRBV19 and TRBJ2-3; a possible D gene is TRBD2 (5 bases). Germline lookup yields CDR1 LNHDA and CDR2 SQIVND (reference sequence). The CDR3 runs 13 residues. The V end lost 4 bases, the J end lost 5 bases, and 10 bases lay between the germline ends. The CDR3 reads CASSTGGLDTQYF. CDR3 nucleotides: TGTGCCAGTAGTACCGGCGGACTAGATACGCAGTATTTT.

In this sample, this clone turned up a few times. The J gene is TRBJ1-2, the V gene TRBV6-5; TRBD1 matches 7 bases. Per the germline V gene, CDR1 is MNHEY and CDR2 is SVGAGI. The ends lost 7 bases at V and 5 bases at J; junction bases unmatched: 7. This CDR3 is built from 13 residues. The CDR3 DNA is TGTGCCAGCACCCCCCAGGGGGGATATGGCTACACCTTC. This encodes CASTPQGGYGYTF.

Turning to this clone: One end of the junction varies from germline; a read error may be responsible. The sample carries other DNA sequences with the same CDR3. The rearrangement uses TRBV5-6 and TRBJ1-6; 10 bases align to TRBD1. Germline V gene sequence: CDR1 SGHDT, CDR2 YYEEEE. This CDR3 is built from 16 residues. The CDR3 loop is CASSFMGQGWDSPLHF. CDR3 sequence (DNA): TGTGCCAGCAGCTTCATGGGACAGGGGTGGGATTCCCCCCTCCACTTT. The variable domain in full, with the rest retrieved from reference TRBV5-6 and TRBJ1-6, is DAGVTQSPTHLIKTRGQQVTLRCSPKSGHDTVSWYQQALGQGPQFIFQYYEEEERQRGNFPDRFSGHQFPNYSSELNVNALLLGDSALYLCASSFMGQGWDSPLHFGNGTRLTVT.

The rearrangement uses TRBV29-1 and TRBJ1-1; D gene unclear. The length of the CDR3 is 14 residues. V shed 5 bases and J shed 0 bases, with 13 bases lying between them. Germline CDR1 SQVTM, CDR2 ANQGSEA. In nucleotides, the CDR3 is TGCAGCGTTTTCTCCGGACTCATGAACACTGAAGCTTTCTTT. The encoded protein is CSVFSGLMNTEAFF.